This passage covers 13 T cell receptor beta chains from one sample sequenced in a study of cytomegalovirus exposure and HLA in healthy donors. Researchers ran the PCR with 60 Vbeta and 13 Jbeta primers. The assay was immunoSEQ multiplex PCR, and TCRdb's table has in-frame clones only and misses some. The table records 150,000 to 200,000 clones, 75% to 90% of them present only once. The sequencing input was PBMCs. Receptor source: a boy aged 5-17 years in good health and CMV-seronegative.

The CDR3 DNA reads TGTGCCTGGAGTCCCGACTACAAAGAGACCCAGTACTTC. Protein: CAWSPDYKETQYF. The rearrangement joins TRBV30 to TRBJ2-5, with D maybe TRBD2 (5 bases). The CDR3 extends over 13 amino acids. CDR1 GTSNPN and CDR2 SVGIG come from the germline V gene (reference sequence). Trimming left V 2 bases short and J 3 bases short, with 10 bases between. Based on the CDR3 plus reference TRBV30 and TRBJ2-5, the full variable domain is SQTIHQWPATLVQPVGSPLSLECTVEGTSNPNLYWYRQAAGRGLQLLFYSVGIGQISSEVPQNLSASRPQDRQFILSSKKLLLSDSGFYLCAWSPDYKETQYFGPGTRLLVL.

V and J are TRBV7-8 and TRBJ1-2; 10 positions agree with TRBD1. After removal of 7 bases from V and 3 bases from J, the junction contained 5 bases not matched to a gene. Germline V gives CDR1 SGHVS, CDR2 FQNEAQ. This CDR3 has 14 residues. The CDR3 DNA is TGTGCCAGCACACCGGGACAGGGGTACTATGGCTACACCTTC. It codes for CASTPGQGYYGYTF.

The J gene is TRBJ2-3, the V gene TRBV5-4; no reliable D call. Germline V lookup: CDR1 SGHNT, CDR2 YYREEE (reference sequence). The germline V and J ends were trimmed by 4 bases and 4 bases, with 7 bases remaining between them. The CDR3 spans 12 residues. DNA of the CDR3: TGTGCCAGCAGCCCTCGGGCAGATACGCAGTATTTT. This gives the protein CASSPRADTQYF.

Comment on this clone: This sample also contains other DNA sequences that code for the same CDR3. V is TRBV19 and J is TRBJ1-2, with a possible D match to TRBD1 (5 bases). CDR3 length: 13 residues. Germline V lookup: CDR1 LNHDA, CDR2 SQIVND (reference sequence). V dropped 1 base and J dropped 3 bases, with 6 bases sitting between them. CDR3 nucleotide sequence: TGTGCCAGTAGTATAGGGGGGGACTATGGCTACACCTTC. It yields the protein CASSIGGDYGYTF.

This clone was detected only a few times. V and J are TRBV6-6 and TRBJ2-7; 9 bases map to TRBD1. V gave up 6 bases and J gave up 4 bases; unmatched junction bases: 7. Germline V gives CDR1 MNHNY, CDR2 SVGAGI (reference sequence). The CDR3 is made up of 14 amino acids. CDR3 DNA: TGTGCCAGCAGCTACCGGGACAGGGTGTACGAGCAGTACTTC. Protein: CASSYRDRVYEQYF.

V gene TRBV27 combines with J gene TRBJ1-5; no definite D call. The CDR3 extends over 15 amino acids. Germline CDR1 reads MNHEY; CDR2 reads SMNVEV (reference sequence). Trimming stripped 3 bases from V and 0 bases from J, with 9 bases between. The DNA for the CDR3 is TGTGCCAGCAGTTTGAAGCCCACTAGCAATCAGCCCCAGCATTTT. This sequence encodes CASSLKPTSNQPQHF.

J is TRBJ1-5 and V is TRBV7-9; 8 nucleotides agree with TRBD1. CDR3 length equals 17 residues. In germline, CDR1 is SEHNR, CDR2 FQNEAQ (reference sequence). V was pared by 4 bases and J by 0 bases, with 8 bases of the junction left unmatched. The CDR3 here is CASSSGGLTLSNQPQHF. The CDR3 DNA reads as TGTGCCAGCAGCTCAGGGGGCCTTACACTTAGCAATCAGCCCCAGCATTTT.

The CDR3 loop is CASSPDYGSYEQYF. The DNA of the CDR3 is TGTGCCAGCAGCCCGGACTACGGAAGCTACGAGCAGTACTTC. This chain links TRBV5-6 with TRBJ2-7; D is perhaps TRBD2 (6 bases). Germline assignment: CDR1 SGHDT and CDR2 YYEEEE. This CDR3 has 14 residues. Trimming cost V 4 bases and J 3 bases, with 14 bases left between them.

This chain connects TRBV30 to TRBJ1-2, with no clear D. Trimming took 2 bases from V and 10 from J, leaving 17 bases between them. The CDR3 totals 13 residues. From germline, CDR1 is GTSNPN and CDR2 SVGIG (reference sequence). For the CDR3, the DNA is TGTGCCTGGAGTAGGCAGACTACCCAGACCTACACCTTC. Its translation is CAWSRQTTQTYTF.

V is TRBV25-1 and J is TRBJ2-1, with TRBD2 identical over 9 bases. With 7 bases clipped from V and 2 bases from J, the junction kept 6 bases outside the gene matches. This CDR3 is built from 15 residues. Looked up from germline, CDR1 is MGHDK and CDR2 is SYGVNS. CDR3 DNA sequence: TGTGCCAGCATGGCTAGCGGGGTTCCCTACAATGAGCAGTTCTTC. Residues: CASMASGVPYNEQFF. Complete variable domain (other parts from reference TRBV25-1 and TRBJ2-1): EADIYQTPRYLVIGTGKKITLECSQTMGHDKMYWYQQDPGMELHLIHYSYGVNSTEKGDLSSESTVSRIRTEHFPLTLESARPSHTSQYLCASMASGVPYNEQFFGPGTRLTVL.

The chain combines TRBV5-4 with TRBJ2-5, with 7 bases aligning to TRBD2. Germline assignment: CDR1 SGHNT and CDR2 YYREEE (reference sequence). The junction had 2 bases not matched to a gene; V was cut back by 0 bases and J by 3 bases. This CDR3 is built from 14 residues. CDR3 DNA sequence: TGTGCCAGCAGCTTGGCCCTAGCGGAAGAGACCCAGTACTTC. Translation gives CASSLALAEETQYF.

V is TRBV5-4 and J is TRBJ2-1; the D is unclear. This CDR3 comprises 13 residues. Germline V lookup: CDR1 SGHNT, CDR2 YYREEE (reference sequence). Trimming pared 3 bases from V and 4 bases from J, leaving 8 bases between. The DNA for the CDR3 is TGTGCCAGCAGCTACGGCGGATACAATGAGCAGTTCTTC. As protein: CASSYGGYNEQFF.

The V call is TRBV18, the J call TRBJ1-1; no definite D call. The CDR3 has 16 amino acids. Germline V CDR1 and CDR2: KGHSH, LQKENI. Trimming removed 2 bases at V and 1 base at J, with 14 bases between. The CDR3 nucleotides read TGTGCCAGCTCACCAAGGATGGTCGGAGAGAACACTGAAGCTTTCTTT. Translated, it gives CASSPRMVGENTEAFF.